What follows describes a single T cell receptor (beta chain). This entry belongs to a study of blood T cell repertoires in COVID-19. This CDR3 is 15 amino acids long. In germline, CDR1 is SGHDN, CDR2 FVKESK. Trimming shortened V by 4 bases and J by 0 bases, and 12 bases separated the two germline ends. TCRdb keeps only in-frame clones here, not all; method: immunoSEQ multiplex PCR. The data show about 140,000 clones, around 81% seen once. The J gene is TRBJ1-1, the V gene TRBV14; possible D gene TRBD1, 5 bases. This TCR derives from a human donor in a cohort sampled during active COVID-19. Sequencing was done on a sample of peripheral blood. Here the CDR3 DNA reads TGTGCCAGCAGCCCATGGGGGGGAGTGAACACTGAAGCTTTCTTT. Residues: CASSPWGGVNTEAFF.